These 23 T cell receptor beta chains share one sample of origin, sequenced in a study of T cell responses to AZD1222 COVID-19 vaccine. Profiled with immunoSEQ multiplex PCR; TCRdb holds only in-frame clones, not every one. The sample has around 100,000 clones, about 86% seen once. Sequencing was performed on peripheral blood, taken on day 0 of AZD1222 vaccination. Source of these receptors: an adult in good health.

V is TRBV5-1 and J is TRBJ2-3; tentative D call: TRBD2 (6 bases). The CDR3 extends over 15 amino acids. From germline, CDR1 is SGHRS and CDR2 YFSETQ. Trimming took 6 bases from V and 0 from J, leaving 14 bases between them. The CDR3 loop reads CASIAGFSSTDTQYF. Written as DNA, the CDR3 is TGCGCCAGCATCGCGGGGTTCTCTAGCACAGATACGCAGTATTTT.

CDR3: CASSQDKGAGASYEQYF. CDR3 DNA sequence: TGCGCCAGCAGCCAAGATAAAGGGGCGGGCGCCTCCTACGAGCAGTACTTC. The genes are TRBV4-1 and TRBJ2-7; tentatively, D is TRBD1 or TRBD2 (5 bases each). This CDR3 is 17 amino acids long. Germline CDR1 and CDR2: MGHRA and YSYEKL. V was pared by 0 bases and J by 0 bases, with 15 bases between.

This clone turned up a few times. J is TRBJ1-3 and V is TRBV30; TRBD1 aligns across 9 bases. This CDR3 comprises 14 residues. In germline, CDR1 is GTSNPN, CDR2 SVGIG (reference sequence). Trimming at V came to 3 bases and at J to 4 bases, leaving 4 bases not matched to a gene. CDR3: CAWSLGQGGNTIYF. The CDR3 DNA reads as TGTGCCTGGAGCCTGGGACAGGGAGGAAACACCATATATTTT. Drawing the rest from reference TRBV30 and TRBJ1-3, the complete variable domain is SQTIHQWPATLVQPVGSPLSLECTVEGTSNPNLYWYRQAAGRGLQLLFYSVGIGQISSEVPQNLSASRPQDRQFILSSKKLLLSDSGFYLCAWSLGQGGNTIYFGEGSWLTVV.

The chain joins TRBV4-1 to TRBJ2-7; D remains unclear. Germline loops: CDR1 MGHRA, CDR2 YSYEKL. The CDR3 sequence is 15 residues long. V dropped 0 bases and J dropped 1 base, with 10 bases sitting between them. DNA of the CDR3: TGCGCCAGCAGCCAAGATCTGGGGTCATCCTACGAGCAGTACTTC. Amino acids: CASSQDLGSSYEQYF.

The CDR3 sequence is CASSPGRTSNYGYTF. The CDR3 DNA reads TGTGCCAGTTCGCCCGGACGGACGTCTAACTATGGCTACACCTTC. This chain links TRBV6-5 with TRBJ1-2; D is uncertain. V was trimmed by 9 bases and J by 0 bases, leaving 17 bases between them. Germline V gene lookup returns CDR1 MNHEY and CDR2 SVGAGI. The CDR3 is 15 amino acids.

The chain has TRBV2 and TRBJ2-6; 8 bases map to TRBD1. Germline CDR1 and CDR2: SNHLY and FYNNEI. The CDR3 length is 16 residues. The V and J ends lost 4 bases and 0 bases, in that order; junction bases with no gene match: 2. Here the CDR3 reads CASSGQGYSGANVLTF. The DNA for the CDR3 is TGTGCCAGCAGTGGACAGGGGTACTCTGGGGCCAACGTCCTGACTTTC.

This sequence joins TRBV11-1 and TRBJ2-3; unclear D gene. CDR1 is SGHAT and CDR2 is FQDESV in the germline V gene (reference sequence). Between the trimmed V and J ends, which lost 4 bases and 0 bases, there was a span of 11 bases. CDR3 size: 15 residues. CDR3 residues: CASSSRPGSTDTQYF. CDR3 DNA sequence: TGTGCCAGCAGCTCCCGGCCAGGTAGCACAGATACGCAGTATTTT. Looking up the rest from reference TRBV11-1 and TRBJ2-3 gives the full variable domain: EAEVAQSPRYKITEKSQAVAFWCDPISGHATLYWYRQILGQGPELLVQFQDESVVDDSQLPKDRFSAERLKGVDSTLKIQPAELGDSAMYLCASSSRPGSTDTQYFGPGTRLTVL.

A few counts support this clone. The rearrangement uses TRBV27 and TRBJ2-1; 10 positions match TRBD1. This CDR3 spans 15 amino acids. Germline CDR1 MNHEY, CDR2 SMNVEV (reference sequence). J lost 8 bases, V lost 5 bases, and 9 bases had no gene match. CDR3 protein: CASSPSRDRGHEQFF. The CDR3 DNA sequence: TGTGCCAGCAGTCCCTCCCGGGACAGGGGACATGAGCAGTTCTTC.

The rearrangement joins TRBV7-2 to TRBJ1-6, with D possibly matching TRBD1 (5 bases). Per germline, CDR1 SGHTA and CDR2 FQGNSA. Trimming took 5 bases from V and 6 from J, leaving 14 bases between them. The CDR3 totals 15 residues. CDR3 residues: CASSPAVGTNSPLHF. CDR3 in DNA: TGTGCCAGCAGCCCAGCGGTTGGGACTAATTCACCCCTCCACTTT.

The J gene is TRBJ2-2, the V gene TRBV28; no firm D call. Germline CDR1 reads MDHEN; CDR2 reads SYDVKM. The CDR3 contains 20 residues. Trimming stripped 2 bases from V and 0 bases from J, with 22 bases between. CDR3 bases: TGTGCCAGCAGTTTAGGGGTGGTGGTCCTACTCTACGCGAACACCGGGGAGCTGTTTTTT. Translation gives CASSLGVVVLLYANTGELFF.

CDR3 DNA: TGTGCCAGCAGTTCGACGAACCTGGATCAGCCCCAGCATTTT. It is translated as CASSSTNLDQPQHF. The chain uses TRBV28 and TRBJ1-5; D gene ambiguous. V shed 4 bases and J shed 5 bases, with 12 bases lying between them. Germline-derived CDR1 and CDR2 are MDHEN and SYDVKM. This CDR3 is 14 amino acids long.

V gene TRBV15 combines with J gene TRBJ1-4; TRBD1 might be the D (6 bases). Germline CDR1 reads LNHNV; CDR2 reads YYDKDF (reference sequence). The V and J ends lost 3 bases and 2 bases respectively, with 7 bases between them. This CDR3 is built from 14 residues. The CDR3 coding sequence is TGTGCCACCAGCAGCGACAGGACTAATGAAAAACTGTTTTTT. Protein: CATSSDRTNEKLFF.

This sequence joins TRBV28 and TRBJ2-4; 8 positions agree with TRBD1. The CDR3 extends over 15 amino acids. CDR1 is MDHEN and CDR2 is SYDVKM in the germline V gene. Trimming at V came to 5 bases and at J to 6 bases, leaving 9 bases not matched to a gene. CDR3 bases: TGTGCCAGCAGTCCTCGACGGACAGGGATAAACATTCAGTACTTC. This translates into CASSPRRTGINIQYF.

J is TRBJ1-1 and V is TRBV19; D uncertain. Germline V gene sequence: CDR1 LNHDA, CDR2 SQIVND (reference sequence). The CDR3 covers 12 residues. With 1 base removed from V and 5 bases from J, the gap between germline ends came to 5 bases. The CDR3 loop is CASSIAATEAFF. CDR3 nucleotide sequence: TGTGCCAGTAGTATAGCTGCGACTGAAGCTTTCTTT.

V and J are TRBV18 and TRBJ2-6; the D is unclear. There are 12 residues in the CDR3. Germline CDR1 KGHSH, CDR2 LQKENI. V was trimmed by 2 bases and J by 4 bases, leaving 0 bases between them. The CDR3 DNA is TGTGCCAGCTCACCAGGGGCCAACGTCCTGACTTTC. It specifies CASSPGANVLTF.

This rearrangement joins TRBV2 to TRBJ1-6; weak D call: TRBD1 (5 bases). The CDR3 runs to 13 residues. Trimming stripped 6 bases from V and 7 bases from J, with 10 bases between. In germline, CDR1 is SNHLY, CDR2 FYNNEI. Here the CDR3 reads CASRGAENSPLHF. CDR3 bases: TGTGCCAGCAGAGGGGCCGAGAATTCACCCCTCCACTTT.

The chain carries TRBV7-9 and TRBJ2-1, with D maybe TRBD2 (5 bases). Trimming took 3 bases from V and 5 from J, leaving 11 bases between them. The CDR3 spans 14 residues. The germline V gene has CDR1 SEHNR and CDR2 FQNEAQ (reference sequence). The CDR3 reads CASSFDYSHNEQFF. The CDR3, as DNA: TGTGCCAGCAGCTTTGACTATTCTCACAATGAGCAGTTCTTC.

CDR3 loop: CASSYSPSGTGADTQYF. DNA for the CDR3: TGTGCCAGCAGTTACTCACCTAGCGGTACAGGAGCAGATACGCAGTATTTT. V and J are TRBV6-2 or TRBV6-3 and TRBJ2-3; 7 bases fit TRBD2. Germline V lookup: CDR1 MNHEY, CDR2 SVGEGT. This CDR3 contains 17 residues. Trimming cost V 0 bases and J 4 bases; bases outside gene matches: 10.

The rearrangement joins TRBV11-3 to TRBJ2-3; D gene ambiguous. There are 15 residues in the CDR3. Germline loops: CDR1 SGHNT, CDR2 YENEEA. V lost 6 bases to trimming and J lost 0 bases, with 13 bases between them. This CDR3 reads CASSGSVPSTDTQYF. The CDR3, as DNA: TGTGCCAGCAGTGGATCGGTGCCTAGCACAGATACGCAGTATTTT. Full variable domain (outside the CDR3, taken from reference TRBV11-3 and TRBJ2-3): EAGVVQSPRYKIIEKKQPVAFWCNPISGHNTLYWYLQNLGQGPELLIRYENEEAVDDSQLPKDRFSAERLKGVDSTLKIQPAELGDSAVYLCASSGSVPSTDTQYFGPGTRLTVL.

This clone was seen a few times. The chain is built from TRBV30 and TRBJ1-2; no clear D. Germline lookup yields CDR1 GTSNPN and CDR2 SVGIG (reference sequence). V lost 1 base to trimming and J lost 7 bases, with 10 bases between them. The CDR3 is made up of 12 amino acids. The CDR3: CAWSARAGGYTF. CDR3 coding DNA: TGTGCCTGGAGTGCAAGGGCAGGTGGCTACACCTTC.

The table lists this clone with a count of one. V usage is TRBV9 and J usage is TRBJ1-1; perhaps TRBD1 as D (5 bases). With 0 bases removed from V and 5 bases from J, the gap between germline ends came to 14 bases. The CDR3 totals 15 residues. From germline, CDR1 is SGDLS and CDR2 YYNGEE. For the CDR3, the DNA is TGTGCCAGCAGCGTAGGGTGGGACTCGAGGACTGAAGCTTTCTTT. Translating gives CASSVGWDSRTEAFF.

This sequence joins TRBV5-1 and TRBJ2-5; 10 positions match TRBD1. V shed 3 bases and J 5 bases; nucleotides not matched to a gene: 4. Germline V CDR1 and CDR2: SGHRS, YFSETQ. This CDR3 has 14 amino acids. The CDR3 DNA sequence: TGCGCCAGCAGCTCGGGACAGGGGAGGGAGACCCAGTACTTC. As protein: CASSSGQGRETQYF.

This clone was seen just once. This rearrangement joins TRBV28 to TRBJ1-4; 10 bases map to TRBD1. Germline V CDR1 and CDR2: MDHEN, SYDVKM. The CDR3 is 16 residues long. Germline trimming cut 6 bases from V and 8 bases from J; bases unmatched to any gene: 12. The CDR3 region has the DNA TGTGCCAGCAGCCTTGGCGGGACAGGGGATCGCGAAAAACTGTTTTTT. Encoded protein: CASSLGGTGDREKLFF.